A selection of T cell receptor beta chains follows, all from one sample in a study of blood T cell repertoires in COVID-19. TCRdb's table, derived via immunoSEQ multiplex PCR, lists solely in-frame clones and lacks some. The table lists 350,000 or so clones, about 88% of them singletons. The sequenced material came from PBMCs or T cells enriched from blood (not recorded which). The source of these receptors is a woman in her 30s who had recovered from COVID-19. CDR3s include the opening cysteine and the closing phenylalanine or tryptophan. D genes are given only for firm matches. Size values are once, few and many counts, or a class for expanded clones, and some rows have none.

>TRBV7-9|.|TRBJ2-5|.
TGTGCCAGCAGCCCCAGACAACTTAAAGAGACCCAGTACTTC
CASSPRQLKETQYF
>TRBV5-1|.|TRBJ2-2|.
TGCGCCAGCAGCCCTAGAGGGGGTGGTACCGGGGAGCTGTTTTTT
CASSPRGGGTGELFF
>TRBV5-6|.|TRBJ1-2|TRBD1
TGTGCCAGCAGCACCCCGACAGGGCCCAGTTCAGGCTACACCTTC
CASSTPTGPSSGYTF
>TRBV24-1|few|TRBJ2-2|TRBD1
TGTGCCACCAGTGATCGACAGGGGCGGAACACCGGGGAGCTGTTTTTT
CATSDRQGRNTGELFF
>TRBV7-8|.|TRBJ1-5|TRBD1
TGTGCCAGCAGCGTCCGGGACAGGGGAGTGAGCAATCAGCCCCAGCATTTT
CASSVRDRGVSNQPQHF
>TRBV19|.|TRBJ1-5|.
TGTGCCAGTAGTCTCCACAGGGAAAATCAGCCCCAGCATTTT
CASSLHRENQPQHF
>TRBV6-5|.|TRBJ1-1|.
TGTGCCAGCAGTTACGACTGGTTTCGGCCGAACACTGAAGCTTTCTTT
CASSYDWFRPNTEAFF
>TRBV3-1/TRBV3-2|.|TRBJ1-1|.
TGTGCCAGCAGCCAAGATAGGGGTGAGAACACTGAAGCTTTCTTT
CASSQDRGENTEAFF
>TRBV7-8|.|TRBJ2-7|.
TGTGCCAGCAGCTTATTAAATTCCGCTAACGAGCAGTACTTC
CASSLLNSANEQYF
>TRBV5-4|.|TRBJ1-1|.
TGTGCCAGCAGCCCGGGCCCCCTAGCCCCTTTGAACACTGAAGCTTTCTTT
CASSPGPLAPLNTEAFF
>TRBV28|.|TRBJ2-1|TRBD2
TGTGCCAGCAGACTAGCGGGGGGGCGGGATGAGCAGTTCTTC
CASRLAGGRDEQFF
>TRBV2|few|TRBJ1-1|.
TGTGCCAGCAGTTGGAGGGACCCGACGCGTGAAGCTTTCTTT
CASSWRDPTREAFF
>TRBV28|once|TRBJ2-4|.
TGTGCCAGCTTTAGCGGTAGCTTAGCCAAAAACATTCAGTACTTC
CASFSGSLAKNIQYF
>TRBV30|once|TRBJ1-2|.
TGTGCCTGGAGTGTACGGGGGGGGTATGGCTACACCTTC
CAWSVRGGYGYTF
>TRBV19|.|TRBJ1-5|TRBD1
TGTGCCAGTAGTTATGCGATAACCAGAGACAGGGGTGTTGATCAGCCCCAGCATTTT
CASSYAITRDRGVDQPQHF
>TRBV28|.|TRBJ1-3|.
TGTGCCAGCAGTTTTGAGAACTCTGGAAACACCATATATTTT
CASSFENSGNTIYF
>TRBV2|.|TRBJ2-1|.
TGTGCCAGCAGCATCGTAGTGTATGAGCAGTTCTTC
CASSIVVYEQFF
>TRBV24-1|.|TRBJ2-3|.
TGTGCCACCAGTGATTTATATTTCGATACGCAGTATTTT
CATSDLYFDTQYF
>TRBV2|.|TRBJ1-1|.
TGTGCCAGCAGTGAATCACAAAGCACTGAAGCTTTCTTT
CASSESQSTEAFF
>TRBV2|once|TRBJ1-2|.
TGTGCCAGCATTCAGAGGGGAGGGGAGGGCTACACCTTC
CASIQRGGEGYTF
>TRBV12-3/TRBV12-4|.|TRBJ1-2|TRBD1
TGTGCCAGCACCAAAGGGACAGGTTTCCACACCTTC
CASTKGTGFHTF
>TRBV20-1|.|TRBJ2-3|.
TGCAGTGCTAGTGGTGCGGGACAGCTCCACACAGATACGCAGTATTTT
CSASGAGQLHTDTQYF
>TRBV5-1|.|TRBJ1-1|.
TGCGCCAGCAGCTTGGAACAGGGTCTCACTGAAGCTTTCTTT
CASSLEQGLTEAFF
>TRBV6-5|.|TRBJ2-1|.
TGTGCCAGCAGTTACTCATGGACAGCGGGGAATGAGCAGTTCTTC
CASSYSWTAGNEQFF
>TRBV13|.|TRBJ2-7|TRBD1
TGTGCCAGCAGCTTAGGCCCAGGGGGTAATTCCTACGAGCAGTACTTC
CASSLGPGGNSYEQYF
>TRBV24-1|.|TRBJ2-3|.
TGTGCCACCGTGGAACAGCGAGGGAATACGCAGTATTTT
CATVEQRGNTQYF
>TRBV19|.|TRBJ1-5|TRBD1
TGTGCCAGTAGTATCCGGCAGGGGGCGAACTACCAGCCCCAGCATTTT
CASSIRQGANYQPQHF
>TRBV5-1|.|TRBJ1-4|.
TGCGCCAGCAGCTTGGAACAGGTTAAGGCTAATGAAAAACTGTTTTTT
CASSLEQVKANEKLFF
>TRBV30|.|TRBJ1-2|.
TGTGCCTGGAGTCCCCTGGGAGACGGCTACACCTTC
CAWSPLGDGYTF
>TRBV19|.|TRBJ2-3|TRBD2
TGTGCCACGGTGCAGCGGGGAGGCACAGATACGCAGTATTTT
CATVQRGGTDTQYF
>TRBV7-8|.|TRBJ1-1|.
TGTGCCAGCCAGGCGGGAAACACTGAAGCTTTCTTT
CASQAGNTEAFF